The clone carrying this T cell receptor (beta chain) was recorded a few times. The sample's time point: patch test 1, 2 weeks after DPC sensitization. Treatment denoted: therapeutic diphenylcyclopropenone sensitization with weekly scalp DPC. Staff drew blood before applying each patch test. Total RNA came from unfractionated whole blood. MiXCR, run by TCRdb on the RACE reads, gives a single entry per CDR3 protein. The data hold approximately 74,000 distinct CDR3 sequences, with about 32% observed a single time. This specimen comes from a study of human T cells and chemical hapten exposure. There are 16 residues in the CDR3. Trimming removed 0 bases at V and 7 bases at J, with 19 bases between. Per germline, CDR1 GTSNPN and CDR2 SVGIG (reference sequence).

The genes are TRBV30 and TRBJ2-1; tentatively, D is TRBD2 (7 bases). The receptor's source is a middle-aged man with alopecia areata. Some clones in this sample may be carry-over from other donors' samples. The material was whole blood, obtained in connection with sensitization to the hapten diphenylcyclopropenone (DPC). CDR3 DNA: TGTGCCTGGAGTGTACCTGGCGGGAGAGGGGGAAATGAGCAGTTCTTC. Encoded protein: CAWSVPGGRGGNEQFF.